One sample yielded the 19 T cell receptor beta chains listed below, sequenced in a study of blood T cell repertoires in COVID-19. Profiling relied on immunoSEQ multiplex PCR, and the TCRdb table lists in-frame clones only, not all of them. The repertoire has approximately 100,000 clones, roughly 80% of them found once; the top ten carry around 6.5%. Sample: peripheral blood. These receptors were taken from a man between 60 and 75 years old with acute or convalescent COVID-19.

This clone has only one observation. The J gene is TRBJ2-3, the V gene TRBV5-5; tentatively, D is TRBD1 (5 bases). Looked up from germline, CDR1 is SGHKS and CDR2 is YYEKEE (reference sequence). With 4 bases removed from V and 0 bases from J, the gap between germline ends came to 9 bases. The CDR3 has 14 amino acids. The CDR3 reads CASSPDSSTDTQYF. CDR3 nucleotide sequence: TGTGCCAGCAGCCCTGACAGTAGCACAGATACGCAGTATTTT.

CDR3: CASSRTLTGDPQPQHF. CDR3 in DNA: TGTGCCAGTAGTAGGACTTTGACAGGGGATCCTCAGCCCCAGCATTTT. V and J are TRBV19 and TRBJ1-5, with 8 bases matching TRBD1. Trimming removed 4 bases from V and 6 bases from J; junction bases left unmatched: 11. CDR1 and CDR2 (germline): LNHDA, SQIVND (reference sequence). The CDR3 consists of 16 residues.

This chain joins TRBV6-5 and TRBJ2-1; weak D call: TRBD2 (5 bases). The germline gives CDR1 MNHEY, CDR2 SVGAGI. The CDR3 contains 11 residues. V was trimmed by 6 bases and J by 9 bases, leaving 9 bases between them. CDR3 bases: TGTGCCAGCAGCCTCGGACTTGAGCAGTTCTTC. Encoded protein: CASSLGLEQFF.

The chain is built from TRBV6-5 and TRBJ1-5; D is uncertain. The CDR3 contains 15 residues. V was clipped by 6 bases and J by 0 bases, with 12 bases between them. Germline CDR1 is MNHEY and CDR2 is SVGAGI. DNA for the CDR3: TGTGCCAGCAGCCCCATATGGGCTAGCAATCAGCCCCAGCATTTT. Its protein is CASSPIWASNQPQHF.

This chain uses TRBV5-1 with TRBJ1-5; D is perhaps TRBD1 (6 bases). The germline V and J ends were trimmed by 7 bases and 0 bases, with 8 bases remaining between them. CDR3 length: 13 amino acids. Germline V gene sequence: CDR1 SGHRS, CDR2 YFSETQ. In DNA form, the CDR3 reads TGCGCCAGCCGGACAGATAGCAATCAGCCCCAGCATTTT. Translating it yields CASRTDSNQPQHF.

This chain connects TRBV4-3 to TRBJ2-1, with TRBD1 matching over 7 bases. Trimming at V came to 4 bases and at J to 0 bases, leaving 3 bases not matched to a gene. This CDR3 comprises 15 residues. CDR1 is LGHNA and CDR2 is YSLEER in the germline V gene. Here the CDR3 DNA reads TGCGCCAGCAGCCCTGGGACAGTCTCCTACAATGAGCAGTTCTTC. Its protein product is CASSPGTVSYNEQFF.

The rearrangement joins TRBV11-2 to TRBJ1-5, with D maybe TRBD1 (5 bases). Germline V lookup: CDR1 SGHAT, CDR2 FQNNGV. This CDR3 contains 15 residues. V was cut by 5 bases and J by 1 base, with 12 bases left in between. CDR3 residues: CASSRGAGSNQPQHF. The CDR3 bases are TGTGCCAGCAGCCGTGGGGCAGGCAGCAATCAGCCCCAGCATTTT.

This rearrangement joins TRBV25-1 to TRBJ1-5, with TRBD1 identical over 9 bases. This CDR3 is built from 14 residues. V dropped 6 bases and J dropped 4; count of bases not matched to a gene: 4. Per the germline V gene, CDR1 is MGHDK and CDR2 is SYGVNS. CDR3 sequence (DNA): TGTGCCAGCAGACCCGGGACAGGGAATCAGCCCCAGCATTTT. It codes for CASRPGTGNQPQHF. Using reference TRBV25-1 and TRBJ1-5 for the parts outside the CDR3, the full variable domain is EADIYQTPRYLVIGTGKKITLECSQTMGHDKMYWYQQDPGMELHLIHYSYGVNSTEKGDLSSESTVSRIRTEHFPLTLESARPSHTSQYLCASRPGTGNQPQHFGDGTRLSIL.

This rearrangement joins TRBV11-1 to TRBJ1-2; 7 bases are shared with TRBD1. CDR3 length equals 14 residues. Germline trimming cut 5 bases from V and 4 bases from J; bases unmatched to any gene: 7. CDR1 and CDR2 from the germline V gene are SGHAT and FQDESV (reference sequence). The CDR3 here is CASSRRGTAYGYTF. The CDR3, as DNA: TGTGCCAGCAGCAGAAGGGGGACAGCCTATGGCTACACCTTC.

The rearrangement joins TRBV10-3 to TRBJ1-2; D is unresolved. The ends were cut back, 6 bases at V and 6 bases at J, with 14 bases in the middle. The CDR3 extends over 13 amino acids. Germline CDR1 reads ENHRY; CDR2 reads SYGVKD. The CDR3 DNA follows: TGTGCCATCAGGTCCGAGGGAACCCATGGCTACACCTTC. Amino acids: CAIRSEGTHGYTF.

V and J are TRBV7-2 and TRBJ1-2; 9 positions agree with TRBD1. This CDR3 spans 14 amino acids. Germline V lookup: CDR1 SGHTA, CDR2 FQGNSA. V gave up 4 bases and J gave up 2 bases; unmatched junction bases: 2. The CDR3 loop reads CASSSGQGNYGYTF. CDR3 DNA: TGTGCCAGCAGCTCAGGACAGGGGAACTATGGCTACACCTTC.

The chain recombines TRBV27 with TRBJ2-2; possibly TRBD2 for D (7 bases). The CDR3 sequence is 14 residues long. Germline-derived CDR1 and CDR2 are MNHEY and SMNVEV (reference sequence). Trimming cost V 7 bases and J 5 bases, with 14 bases left between them. CDR3 DNA sequence: TGTGCCAGCAACGGGGGGCCCGGGACCGGGGAGCTGTTTTTT. This translates into CASNGGPGTGELFF.

The chain has TRBV27 and TRBJ2-2, with D possibly TRBD1 on 5 matching bases. Trimming took off 0 bases at V and 2 bases at J, with 13 bases between the two ends. The CDR3 sequence is 17 residues long. The V gene's germline CDR1 is MNHEY and CDR2 SMNVEV (reference sequence). The CDR3 DNA follows: TGTGCCAGCAGTTTATCGAGGACAAATATCAACACCGGGGAGCTGTTTTTT. It is translated as CASSLSRTNINTGELFF.

The V call is TRBV10-3, the J call TRBJ2-7; 7 bases map to TRBD1. Trimming removed 0 bases from V and 5 bases from J; junction bases left unmatched: 1. CDR1 is ENHRY, CDR2 SYGVKD, per germline. The CDR3 spans 13 residues. This CDR3 is CAISESGQNEQYF. CDR3 sequence (DNA): TGTGCCATCAGTGAGTCGGGACAGAACGAGCAGTACTTC.

The V call is TRBV5-1, the J call TRBJ2-2; the D is unclear. Trimming removed 4 bases from V and 0 bases from J, with 13 bases in between. This CDR3 is built from 16 residues. CDR1 and CDR2 (germline): SGHRS, YFSETQ. CDR3 nucleotides: TGCGCCAGCAGCGCCACTGAAGTCGCGAACACCGGGGAGCTGTTTTTT. Amino acid sequence: CASSATEVANTGELFF.

The chain links TRBV9 to TRBJ1-3; 8 bases agree with TRBD1. V dropped 3 bases and J dropped 4; count of bases not matched to a gene: 6. The CDR3 sequence is 15 residues long. Germline assignment: CDR1 SGDLS and CDR2 YYNGEE. CDR3 DNA: TGTGCCAGCAGCGGCCAGGGGGCTTGGGGAAACACCATATATTTT. This sequence encodes CASSGQGAWGNTIYF.

This chain uses TRBV7-9 with TRBJ1-5; TRBD1 matches at 7 bases. The CDR3 contains 15 residues. Trimming cost V 1 base and J 9 bases; bases outside gene matches: 9. Germline loops: CDR1 SEHNR, CDR2 FQNEAQ (reference sequence). CDR3: CASSLGQGVMGPQHF. The CDR3 nucleotides read TGTGCCAGCAGCTTAGGGCAGGGGGTTATGGGGCCCCAGCATTTT.

This clone has a handful of counts. The chain uses TRBV7-9 and TRBJ1-2, with 7 nucleotides matching TRBD1. The CDR3 totals 14 residues. CDR1 and CDR2 from the germline V gene are SEHNR and FQNEAQ (reference sequence). The junction had 5 bases not matched to a gene; V was cut back by 4 bases and J by 3 bases. This CDR3 is CASSSDRIYYGYTF. The DNA for the CDR3 is TGTGCCAGCAGCTCGGACAGGATTTACTATGGCTACACCTTC.

The chain carries TRBV7-2 and TRBJ2-2; D is undetermined. Deletions cut 4 bases from V and 2 bases from J, with 8 bases between. This CDR3 comprises 14 residues. Germline CDR1 SGHTA, CDR2 FQGNSA. Here the CDR3 reads CASSSGLNTGELFF. CDR3 nucleotide sequence: TGTGCCAGCAGCTCAGGATTAAACACCGGGGAGCTGTTTTTT.